This T cell receptor beta chain was sequenced in a study of T cell responses to AZD1222 COVID-19 vaccine. Study in general: The study pooled second doses at about 4 or about 12 weeks.

Findings of the study overall: Donors, mostly white British, included more females; clonal diversity was possibly underestimated. Breadth and depth of Spike-specific TCRs rose after two AZD1222 doses. Distributed over spike, vaccine-associated CD4 TCRs predominated at 160-218 and 743-854.

Remarks on this clone: No antigen is known for it.

The CDR3 covers 11 residues. The germline V gene encodes CDR1 KGHSH and CDR2 LQKENI. The V end lost 1 base, the J end lost 3 bases, and 0 bases lay between the germline ends. The assay was immunoSEQ multiplex PCR, and TCRdb's table has in-frame clones only and misses some. Among about 70,000 clones, 84% were seen once, and the ten largest hold 9.8%. This receptor was obtained from an adult in good health. The source was peripheral blood, collected on day 0 of AZD1222 vaccination. The gene calls are TRBV18 and TRBJ2-5; D unclear. The CDR3 DNA reads TGTGCCAGCTCACCACAAGAGACCCAGTACTTC. Encoded protein: CASSPQETQYF.